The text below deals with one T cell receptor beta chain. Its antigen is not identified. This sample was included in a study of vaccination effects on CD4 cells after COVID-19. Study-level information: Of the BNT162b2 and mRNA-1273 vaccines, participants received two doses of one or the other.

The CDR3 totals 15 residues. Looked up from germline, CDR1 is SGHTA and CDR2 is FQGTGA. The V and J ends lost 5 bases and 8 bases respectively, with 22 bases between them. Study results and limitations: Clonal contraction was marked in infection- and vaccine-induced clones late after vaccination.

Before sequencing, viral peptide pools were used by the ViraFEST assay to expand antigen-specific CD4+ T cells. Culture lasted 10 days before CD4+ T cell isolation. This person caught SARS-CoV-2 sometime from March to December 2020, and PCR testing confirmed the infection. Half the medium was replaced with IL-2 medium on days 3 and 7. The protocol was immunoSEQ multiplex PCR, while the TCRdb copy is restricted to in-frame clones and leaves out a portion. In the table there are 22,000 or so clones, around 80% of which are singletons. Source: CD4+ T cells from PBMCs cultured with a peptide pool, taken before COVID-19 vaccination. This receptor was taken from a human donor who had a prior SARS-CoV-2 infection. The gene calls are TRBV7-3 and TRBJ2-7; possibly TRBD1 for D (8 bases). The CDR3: CASSPQGAGVGKQYF. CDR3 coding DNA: TGTGCCAGCAGCCCTCAGGGGGCGGGAGTTGGCAAGCAGTACTTC.